The rows below give T cell receptor beta chains drawn from one sample of a study of cytomegalovirus exposure and HLA in healthy donors. Libraries were prepared by immunoSEQ multiplex PCR; TCRdb keeps only in-frame clonotypes and omits some of them. The repertoire holds 210,000 or so clones, around 84% seen once, with about 0.25% in the top ten. Sample: PBMCs. These receptors were obtained from a girl aged 2 to 9 in good health and CMV-seronegative. CDR3s include the opening cysteine and the closing phenylalanine or tryptophan. The D gene is left open where the match is weak. Part of the rows lack a size; the others show once, few, many or a class for expanded clones.

J,length,size,V,D,CDR3,DNA
TRBJ2-3,14,NA,TRBV5-1,NA,CASSYGLSTDTQYF,TGCGCCAGCAGCTACGGACTTAGCACAGATACGCAGTATTTT
TRBJ1-5,17,NA,TRBV4-1,NA,CASSQSRGTYSNQPQHF,TGCGCCAGCAGCCAATCACGGGGAACGTATAGCAATCAGCCCCAGCATTTT
TRBJ1-1,17,once,TRBV7-7,NA,CASSLVGPSGRDTEAFF,TGTGCCAGCAGCTTAGTAGGCCCATCGGGAAGGGACACTGAAGCTTTCTTT
TRBJ1-2,15,NA,TRBV7-9,TRBD1,CASSLEGTGSNGYTF,TGTGCCAGCAGCTTAGAGGGGACAGGGAGTAATGGCTACACCTTC
TRBJ2-1,12,NA,TRBV5-4,NA,CASSPGVNEQFF,TGTGCCAGCAGCCCCGGGGTTAATGAGCAGTTCTTC
TRBJ2-1,16,NA,TRBV7-8,TRBD1,CASSVRPTGTYNEQFF,TGTGCCAGCAGCGTTAGACCGACAGGGACCTACAATGAGCAGTTCTTC
TRBJ1-1,15,few,TRBV30,NA,CAWSVLPGRDTEAFF,TGTGCCTGGAGTGTACTCCCAGGCCGAGACACTGAAGCTTTCTTT
TRBJ2-7,12,NA,TRBV7-6,NA,CARTREVYEQYF,TGTGCCAGAACCAGGGAAGTCTACGAGCAGTACTTC
TRBJ1-1,11,NA,TRBV2,NA,CASSEQGEAFF,TGTGCCAGCAGTGAACAGGGGGAAGCTTTCTTT
TRBJ2-1,16,NA,TRBV7-2,TRBD2,CASSFGGTSGSDEQFF,TGTGCCAGCAGCTTCGGGGGGACTAGCGGAAGCGATGAGCAGTTCTTC
TRBJ2-4,16,NA,TRBV6-1,TRBD2,CASREYSGRAQNIQYF,TGTGCCAGCAGAGAATATAGCGGGAGGGCTCAAAACATTCAGTACTTC
TRBJ1-5,14,NA,TRBV18,NA,CASSKTGPNQPQHF,TGTGCCAGCTCAAAAACAGGGCCCAATCAGCCCCAGCATTTT
TRBJ2-7,15,NA,TRBV2,TRBD1,CASSEAGTGLDEQYF,TGTGCCAGCAGTGAAGCCGGGACAGGGTTGGACGAGCAGTACTTC
TRBJ2-5,16,NA,TRBV27,NA,CASSLSAGDRPETQYF,TGTGCCAGCAGTTTATCGGCAGGGGATCGGCCAGAGACCCAGTACTTC
TRBJ2-3,16,NA,TRBV10-3,TRBD2,CAISEPAGGGGDTQYF,TGTGCCATCAGTGAGCCAGCGGGGGGAGGAGGAGATACGCAGTATTTT
TRBJ2-1,13,NA,TRBV27,NA,CASSLTQSNEQFF,TGTGCCAGCAGTTTGACTCAAAGCAATGAGCAGTTCTTC
TRBJ2-2,12,NA,TRBV29-1,TRBD1,CSVDDRAGELFF,TGCAGCGTAGACGACAGGGCCGGGGAGCTGTTTTTT
TRBJ2-1,15,NA,TRBV7-9,TRBD2,CASSPGLAGDNEQFF,TGTGCCAGCTCCCCGGGACTAGCGGGGGACAATGAGCAGTTCTTC
TRBJ1-2,13,NA,TRBV7-9,NA,CASSLGGIYGYTF,TGTGCCAGCTCTCTGGGGGGGATCTATGGCTACACCTTC
TRBJ2-5,16,NA,TRBV7-9,TRBD2,CASSLGTGTSRETQYF,TGTGCCAGCAGCTTAGGGACCGGGACTAGCCGGGAGACCCAGTACTTC
TRBJ2-2,13,NA,TRBV14,NA,CASSHPGPGELFF,TGTGCCAGCAGCCACCCGGGTCCCGGGGAGCTGTTTTTT
TRBJ2-7,13,NA,TRBV27,TRBD1,CASSRDRAYEQYF,TGTGCCAGCAGTCGGGACAGGGCTTACGAGCAGTACTTC
TRBJ1-5,15,NA,TRBV11-3,TRBD1,CASSYRGQTYQPQHF,TGTGCCAGCAGCTACCGGGGACAGACGTATCAGCCCCAGCATTTT
TRBJ2-3,16,NA,TRBV5-6,TRBD2,CASSLTTSVSTDTQYF,TGTGCCAGCAGCCTGACGACTAGCGTGAGCACAGATACGCAGTATTTT
TRBJ2-5,13,NA,TRBV2,NA,CASSAGSQETQYF,TGTGCCAGCAGTGCAGGGTCTCAAGAGACCCAGTACTTC
TRBJ2-1,16,NA,TRBV4-1,TRBD2,CASSQEWLAGYNEQFF,TGCGCCAGCAGCCAAGAATGGCTAGCGGGATACAATGAGCAGTTCTTC